The next 26 T cell receptor beta chains were all read from a single sample in a study of T cells in Graves' hyperthyroidism and ophthalmopathy. Amplified regions were TCR beta CDR3 sequences from RNA transcripts. A first-round RT-PCR of the TCR CDR3 used the HTBI primer set. TCRdb called the multiplex PCR reads again in MiXCR, with one record for every CDR3 protein. The sample carries 550,000 to 800,000 distinct CDR3 sequences, roughly 15% recorded once. Sequencing was performed on blood. The source is a man in his late teens or twenties with Graves' hyperthyroidism.

In this sample, this clonotype turned up many times. The CDR3: CASSLKGGYGYTF. CDR3 in DNA: TGTGCCAGCAGTTTAAAGGGCGGGTATGGCTACACCTTC. This chain connects TRBV27 to TRBJ1-2; D is unresolved. CDR1 is MNHEY, CDR2 SMNVEV, per germline (reference sequence). This CDR3 has 13 amino acids. Trimming took 2 bases from V and 5 from J, leaving 9 bases between them.

The chain links TRBV18 to TRBJ1-1; D not certain. The CDR3 has 14 residues. Germline V gene sequence: CDR1 KGHSH, CDR2 LQKENI. V lost 1 base, J lost 4 bases, and 10 bases lay in between. Here the CDR3 DNA reads TGTGCCAGCTCACCACGAAGCGGCAGCACTGAAGCTTTCTTT. It codes for CASSPRSGSTEAFF. Full variable domain (missing parts from reference TRBV18 and TRBJ1-1): NAGVMQNPRHLVRRRGQEARLRCSPMKGHSHVYWYRQLPEEGLKFMVYLQKENIIDESGMPKERFSAEFPKEGPSILRIQQVVRGDSAAYFCASSPRSGSTEAFFGQGTRLTVV.

CDR3 loop: CSARAGLGPQHF. The CDR3 region has the DNA TGCAGTGCCCGGGCGGGACTTGGGCCCCAGCATTTT. The J gene is TRBJ1-5, the V gene TRBV20-1; perhaps TRBD1 as D (5 bases). Germline CDR1 DFQATT, CDR2 SNEGSKA (reference sequence). The CDR3 is 12 amino acids. V gave up 6 bases and J gave up 9 bases, with 15 bases separating them.

In its sample, this clonotype was seen many times. The chain couples TRBV27 to TRBJ2-2; a weak D match, TRBD2 (5 bases). CDR1 and CDR2 (germline): MNHEY, SMNVEV (reference sequence). V lost 7 bases to trimming and J lost 7 bases, with 22 bases between them. The CDR3 length is 16 residues. The CDR3 loop reads CASTLVVGPAGGELFF. Here the CDR3 DNA reads TGTGCCAGCACCCTGGTTGTGGGTCCTGCGGGCGGGGAGCTGTTTTTT.

This clonotype was seen repeatedly, ten times or more. This sequence joins TRBV11-2 and TRBJ1-1; the D gene is possibly TRBD1 (6 bases). Trimming shortened V by 6 bases and J by 5 bases, and 13 bases separated the two germline ends. The CDR3 runs 13 residues. Germline values: CDR1 SGHAT, CDR2 FQNNGV. The CDR3 coding sequence is TGTGCCAGCAGTTCACAGGGTGAGACTGAAGCTTTCTTT. This translates into CASSSQGETEAFF.

The CDR3 loop is CASRYPEAGGNSPLHF. The CDR3 coding sequence is TGTGCCAGCAGGTACCCGGAGGCGGGGGGTAATTCACCCCTCCACTTT. The chain employs TRBV6-1 and TRBJ1-6; a possible D gene is TRBD1 (5 bases). Trimming took 6 bases from V and 6 from J, leaving 18 bases between them. CDR1 and CDR2 (germline): MNHNS, SASEGT. The CDR3 loop spans 16 amino acids.

This clonotype was seen only a few times. The genes are TRBV6-5 and TRBJ1-2, with a weak D call TRBD1 (6 bases). Trimming left V 0 bases short and J 3 bases short, with 8 bases between. The length of the CDR3 is 14 residues. Per the germline V gene, CDR1 is MNHEY and CDR2 is SVGAGI. CDR3 DNA sequence: TGTGCCAGCAGTTACTCGGGGGCAGACTATGGCTACACCTTC. Protein sequence: CASSYSGADYGYTF.

On this clonotype: With a much larger clone just one base away, this may be a read error. V and J are TRBV28 and TRBJ1-4; D is unresolved. Per the germline V gene, CDR1 is MDHEN and CDR2 is SYDVKM. Trimming left V 1 base short and J 8 bases short, with 11 bases between. This CDR3 comprises 14 residues. The CDR3, as DNA: TGTGCCAGCAGTTTATTCGATGGTGGGGAAAAACTGTTTTTT. Encoded protein: CASSLFDGGEKLFF.

CDR3 in DNA: TGTGCCAGCAGCTTGGAACAGGGGGCTTGGACCGGGGAGCTGTTTTTT. Translating it yields CASSLEQGAWTGELFF. This chain joins TRBV5-4 and TRBJ2-2; TRBD1 aligns across 9 bases. Germline lookup yields CDR1 SGHNT and CDR2 YYREEE (reference sequence). V trimming: 0 bases; J trimming: 5 bases; junction bases outside the gene matches: 5. This CDR3 region has 16 residues.

There are a few counts of this clonotype. V usage is TRBV28 and J usage is TRBJ1-5; D is ambiguous. Germline V CDR1 and CDR2: MDHEN, SYDVKM. The CDR3 covers 14 residues. The V end lost 5 bases, the J end lost 5 bases, and 13 bases lay between the germline ends. As DNA, the CDR3 is TGTGCCAGCAGTCCAAGCACCCGGGATCAGCCCCAGCATTTT. Translation gives CASSPSTRDQPQHF.

The chain has TRBV13 and TRBJ2-1; 8 nucleotides align to TRBD2. This CDR3 has 15 residues. J lost 7 bases, V lost 5 bases, and 10 bases had no gene match. Germline V CDR1 and CDR2: PRHDT, FYEKMQ (reference sequence). CDR3 nucleotide sequence: TGTGCCAGCAGCCCCAATCTAGCGGGCCTGAATGAGCAGTTCTTC. Encoded protein: CASSPNLAGLNEQFF.

This clonotype has ten or more counts. The chain combines TRBV6-1 with TRBJ2-7; D may be TRBD1 or TRBD2 (6 bases each). This CDR3 has 14 amino acids. The V and J ends lost 6 bases and 3 bases respectively, with 15 bases between them. Germline V gene sequence: CDR1 MNHNS, CDR2 SASEGT. The CDR3 nucleotides read TGTGCCAGCAGAAGGGGGACTGGGGGCTACGAGCAGTACTTC. Amino acid sequence: CASRRGTGGYEQYF.

This clonotype was detected ten times or more. The chain carries TRBV5-1 and TRBJ1-1; D is undetermined. CDR1 and CDR2 from the germline V gene are SGHRS and YFSETQ. Between the trimmed V and J ends, which lost 4 bases and 5 bases, there was a span of 18 bases. The CDR3 length is 15 residues. DNA of the CDR3: TGCGCCAGCAGCCACCTTTCTGAGGGCGGGACTGAAGCTTTCTTT. Encoded protein: CASSHLSEGGTEAFF.

This clonotype appeared a few times. DNA of the CDR3: TGCGCCAGCAGCCAAGATCACGCGTTACTCACCGGGGAGCTGTTTTTT. Translating gives CASSQDHALLTGELFF. V usage is TRBV4-1 and J usage is TRBJ2-2; D is undetermined. The germline V gene encodes CDR1 MGHRA and CDR2 YSYEKL. CDR3 length: 16 amino acids. Trimming left V 0 bases short and J 4 bases short, with 12 bases between.

Worth noting for this clonotype: A read error is possible here, since a much larger clone lies one base away. This chain uses TRBV11-2 with TRBJ2-7; 7 bases map to TRBD2. The tail of the sequence fits TRBJ2-1 better, so the J call may be wrong. CDR3 length: 15 amino acids. Looked up from germline, CDR1 is SGHAT and CDR2 is FQNNGV. CDR3 sequence (DNA): TGTGCCAGCAGCTTAAGGGCGGGAGCTAGCTACGAGCAGTTCTTC. Protein product: CASSLRAGASYEQFF.

The table lists this clonotype with a few counts. V gene TRBV9 combines with J gene TRBJ2-1; D not certain. Looked up from germline, CDR1 is SGDLS and CDR2 is YYNGEE. The CDR3 length is 13 residues. The V gene lost 4 bases and the J gene lost 8 bases, with 13 bases spanning the gap. CDR3: CASSQRGHDEQFF. Here the CDR3 DNA reads TGTGCCAGCAGCCAGAGAGGCCACGATGAGCAGTTCTTC.

The table lists this clonotype with many counts. This sequence joins TRBV24-1 and TRBJ2-5; D possibly matches TRBD1 or TRBD2 (5 bases each). This CDR3 region has 13 residues. CDR1 is KGHDR and CDR2 is SFDVKD in the germline V gene. V lost 9 bases and J 1 base, leaving 11 bases between the germline ends. The CDR3 sequence is CATCRGSQETQYF. The CDR3 region has the DNA TGTGCCACCTGCCGGGGCAGCCAAGAGACCCAGTACTTC.

This clonotype was seen ten or more times. This chain joins TRBV28 and TRBJ1-1, with D uncertain. Trimming stripped 2 bases from V and 1 base from J, with 11 bases between. This CDR3 has 15 amino acids. Germline values: CDR1 MDHEN, CDR2 SYDVKM. CDR3 sequence (DNA): TGTGCCAGCAGTTTACCCGGACGGGAGAACACTGAAGCTTTCTTT. Amino acids: CASSLPGRENTEAFF.

The genes are TRBV12-3 or TRBV12-4 and TRBJ1-3; unclear D gene. Trimming shortened V by 1 base and J by 0 bases, and 16 bases separated the two germline ends. CDR3 length equals 18 residues. The chain's CDR3 is CASSLVVVTGSSGNTIYF. CDR3 DNA: TGTGCCAGCAGTTTAGTGGTCGTAACCGGGAGCTCTGGAAACACCATATATTTT.

This clonotype was found a few times. The chain has TRBV6-1 and TRBJ2-7; D remains ambiguous. Germline CDR1 is MNHNS and CDR2 is SASEGT. The V and J ends lost 1 base and 1 base respectively, with 11 bases between them. This CDR3 has 15 residues. The CDR3 DNA sequence: TGTGCCAGCAGTGAAGGCCTAGGACCGTCCTACGAGCAGTACTTC. This sequence encodes CASSEGLGPSYEQYF.

This clonotype appeared many times. V and J are TRBV28 and TRBJ2-7; TRBD1 agrees at 8 bases. The germline CDR1 and CDR2 sequences are MDHEN and SYDVKM. V shed 3 bases, J shed 0 bases, and the junction held 16 bases outside the gene matches. The CDR3 has 19 residues. CDR3 loop: CASSFPPGNQGASSYEQYF. CDR3 bases: TGTGCCAGCAGTTTTCCCCCCGGGAACCAGGGGGCGAGCTCCTACGAGCAGTACTTC.

This clonotype was observed a few times. The gene calls are TRBV6-1 and TRBJ1-4; 11 bases are a match to TRBD1. With 3 bases clipped from V and 3 bases from J, the junction kept 3 bases outside the gene matches. The CDR3 is 16 residues long. The germline CDR1 and CDR2 sequences are MNHNS and SASEGT. The CDR3 nucleotides read TGTGCCAGCAGTGACGGACAGGGGGCCGCTAATGAAAAACTGTTTTTT. It is translated as CASSDGQGAANEKLFF.

This chain uses TRBV5-8 with TRBJ2-3; 8 bases fit TRBD1. The germline gives CDR1 SGHTS, CDR2 YDEGEE. The CDR3 totals 16 residues. V gave up 3 bases and J gave up 0 bases; unmatched junction bases: 6. The CDR3 sequence is CASSSRWTGSTDTQYF. CDR3 in DNA: TGTGCCAGCAGCTCAAGGTGGACAGGGAGCACAGATACGCAGTATTTT.

This clonotype was detected once. The CDR3: CASITGGGHTEAFF. The CDR3 nucleotides are TGCGCCAGCATTACCGGGGGCGGTCACACTGAAGCTTTCTTT. V and J are TRBV10-2 and TRBJ1-1; possible D gene TRBD1, 6 bases. Trimming stripped 7 bases from V and 3 bases from J, with 15 bases between. Germline CDR1 WSHSY, CDR2 SAAADI. The CDR3 sequence is 14 residues long.

There are many counts of this clonotype. The chain is built from TRBV6-1 and TRBJ2-3, with D uncertain. CDR1 is MNHNS and CDR2 is SASEGT in the germline V gene. Trimming shortened V by 2 bases and J by 1 base, and 4 bases separated the two germline ends. This CDR3 contains 13 residues. The DNA of the CDR3 is TGTGCCAGCAGTGAATATCGCACAGATACGCAGTATTTT. Protein sequence: CASSEYRTDTQYF.

This sequence joins TRBV2 and TRBJ1-2, with a weak D call TRBD1 (5 bases). The CDR3 contains 12 residues. Germline assignment: CDR1 SNHLY and CDR2 FYNNEI. Trimming took 4 bases from V and 8 from J, leaving 11 bases between them. CDR3 loop: CASSAQGGGYTF. The CDR3 DNA reads TGTGCCAGCAGTGCCCAGGGCGGCGGCTACACCTTC.